Listed below are T cell receptor beta chains from one sample, sequenced in a study of cytomegalovirus exposure and HLA in healthy donors. Clones were read by immunoSEQ multiplex PCR, and TCRdb kept only the in-frame ones, dropping some. The data show approximately 100,000 clones, around 80% seen once. Sequenced input: PBMCs. These TCRs come from a woman aged 18-29 years in good health and CMV-seronegative. Each CDR3 is given with its conserved first and last residue. The D gene is left open where the match is weak. A clone size is listed for some rows: how often the clone was seen (once, few, many), or a class if it is expanded.

j_gene: TRBJ1-1; abundance: few; v_gene: TRBV7-9; d_gene: NA; len: 8; CDR3nt: TGTGCCAGCAGCCCAGCGGGGTTT; CDR3aa: CASSPAGF
j_gene: TRBJ2-1; abundance: NA; v_gene: TRBV6-4; d_gene: TRBD2; len: 13; CDR3nt: TGTGCCAGCAGTGACAGGACTAGCGGGTGGGTCATCTTC; CDR3aa: CASSDRTSGWVIF
j_gene: TRBJ2-7; abundance: NA; v_gene: TRBV28; d_gene: NA; len: 14; CDR3nt: TGTGCCAGCAGATCCGGCGGACAGCCATACGAGCAGTACTTC; CDR3aa: CASRSGGQPYEQYF
j_gene: TRBJ2-3; abundance: NA; v_gene: TRBV9; d_gene: NA; len: 13; CDR3nt: TGTGCCAGCAGAGCCGCGAGCACAGATACGCAGTATTTT; CDR3aa: CASRAASTDTQYF
j_gene: TRBJ1-5; abundance: NA; v_gene: TRBV21-1; d_gene: NA; len: 15; CDR3nt: TGTGCCAGCGGCAAAACTGGGGCAGTTAATCAGCCCCAGCATTTT; CDR3aa: CASGKTGAVNQPQHF
j_gene: TRBJ2-5; abundance: NA; v_gene: TRBV5-4; d_gene: TRBD1; len: 16; CDR3nt: TGTGCCAGCAGCTCTAGAACCGGGACAGGGACGGAGACCCAGTACTTC; CDR3aa: CASSSRTGTGTETQYF
j_gene: TRBJ2-1; abundance: NA; v_gene: TRBV7-2; d_gene: TRBD2; len: 15; CDR3nt: TGTGCCAGCAGATACTCTCGGACTAGGTACAATGAGCAGTTCTTC; CDR3aa: CASRYSRTRYNEQFF
j_gene: TRBJ2-6; abundance: NA; v_gene: TRBV5-1; d_gene: NA; len: 18; CDR3nt: TGCGCCAGCAGCTTGTTGGGGGGGCTGCCTTCTGGGGCCAACGTCCTGACTTTC; CDR3aa: CASSLLGGLPSGANVLTF
j_gene: TRBJ2-3; abundance: NA; v_gene: TRBV5-6; d_gene: TRBD2; len: 14; CDR3nt: TGTGCCAGCAGCCCACTAGCGGGGCCGGATACGCAGTATTTT; CDR3aa: CASSPLAGPDTQYF
j_gene: TRBJ2-3; abundance: NA; v_gene: TRBV6-4; d_gene: NA; len: 15; CDR3nt: TGTGCCAGCAGTGACGGCCGGGGTAGTACAGATACGCAGTATTTT; CDR3aa: CASSDGRGSTDTQYF
j_gene: TRBJ2-7; abundance: NA; v_gene: TRBV11-2; d_gene: NA; len: 17; CDR3nt: TGTGCCAGCAGCTTAGAAGCGGCAGTCCCTGGTGGATACGAGCAGTACTTC; CDR3aa: CASSLEAAVPGGYEQYF
j_gene: TRBJ2-1; abundance: NA; v_gene: TRBV7-2; d_gene: NA; len: 14; CDR3nt: TGTGCCAGCAGCTTATCGCTTCCCGGGATTGAGCAGTTCTTC; CDR3aa: CASSLSLPGIEQFF
j_gene: TRBJ1-2; abundance: NA; v_gene: TRBV4-1; d_gene: NA; len: 17; CDR3nt: TGCGCCAGCAGCCAAGTCGGGAACAGCCGATCTAACTATGGCTACACCTTC; CDR3aa: CASSQVGNSRSNYGYTF
j_gene: TRBJ2-3; abundance: NA; v_gene: TRBV6-6; d_gene: NA; len: 15; CDR3nt: TGTGCCAGCAGTTACGGGGGGTTCCCCACAGATACGCAGTATTTT; CDR3aa: CASSYGGFPTDTQYF
j_gene: TRBJ1-4; abundance: NA; v_gene: TRBV30; d_gene: TRBD1; len: 13; CDR3nt: TGTGCCTGGGGAAGGGGGCCAGATGAAAAACTGTTTTTT; CDR3aa: CAWGRGPDEKLFF
j_gene: TRBJ2-3; abundance: NA; v_gene: TRBV13; d_gene: TRBD2; len: 16; CDR3nt: TGTGCCAGCAGCTTAGGCCGACTAGCGGAGCCTGATACGCAGTATTTT; CDR3aa: CASSLGRLAEPDTQYF
j_gene: TRBJ2-5; abundance: NA; v_gene: TRBV7-9; d_gene: TRBD1; len: 14; CDR3nt: TGTGCCAGCAGCCCCGGACAGGCTTTGGAGACCCAGTACTTC; CDR3aa: CASSPGQALETQYF
j_gene: TRBJ2-5; abundance: NA; v_gene: TRBV7-5; d_gene: NA; len: 16; CDR3nt: TGTGCCAGAAGCTTAGGAGACAGGGTTTTATTAGAGACCCAGTACTTC; CDR3aa: CARSLGDRVLLETQYF
j_gene: TRBJ2-3; abundance: few; v_gene: TRBV7-3; d_gene: TRBD2; len: 16; CDR3nt: TGTGCCAGCAGCTCCACCGGGACTAGCGTCACTGATACGCAGTATTTT; CDR3aa: CASSSTGTSVTDTQYF
j_gene: TRBJ2-2; abundance: NA; v_gene: TRBV5-4; d_gene: TRBD2; len: 16; CDR3nt: TGTGCCAGCAGCTCACTAGCGGGAGGGCCCGCCGGGGAGCTGTTTTTT; CDR3aa: CASSSLAGGPAGELFF
j_gene: TRBJ2-7; abundance: NA; v_gene: TRBV29-1; d_gene: NA; len: 12; CDR3nt: TGCAGCGTTTATGGACAGTCCTACGAGCAGTACTTC; CDR3aa: CSVYGQSYEQYF
j_gene: TRBJ2-3; abundance: NA; v_gene: TRBV12-5; d_gene: TRBD2; len: 16; CDR3nt: TGTGCTAGTGGGTCCGCCATTAGCGGGAAGTCAGATACGCAGTATTTT; CDR3aa: CASGSAISGKSDTQYF
j_gene: TRBJ2-2; abundance: NA; v_gene: TRBV28; d_gene: TRBD2; len: 14; CDR3nt: TGTGCCAGCACCCCGGGAGGCGGTTCCGGGGAGCTGTTTTTT; CDR3aa: CASTPGGGSGELFF
j_gene: TRBJ2-2; abundance: few; v_gene: TRBV29-1; d_gene: NA; len: 14; CDR3nt: TGCAGCGTTGAAGCGCGGGCGAACACCGGGGAGCTGTTTTTT; CDR3aa: CSVEARANTGELFF
j_gene: TRBJ1-2; abundance: NA; v_gene: TRBV7-6; d_gene: NA; len: 13; CDR3nt: TGTGCCAGCAGCTCTGGAGCAGACTATGGCTACACCTTC; CDR3aa: CASSSGADYGYTF
j_gene: TRBJ2-1; abundance: NA; v_gene: TRBV28; d_gene: TRBD2; len: 16; CDR3nt: TGTGCCAGCAGTCCCCTGGGACTAGCGGTTGGGAATGAGCAGTTCTTC; CDR3aa: CASSPLGLAVGNEQFF
j_gene: TRBJ2-7; abundance: NA; v_gene: TRBV18; d_gene: NA; len: 12; CDR3nt: TGTGCCAGCTCACCCCCGTCCTACGAGCAGTACTTC; CDR3aa: CASSPPSYEQYF
j_gene: TRBJ2-7; abundance: NA; v_gene: TRBV7-2; d_gene: NA; len: 11; CDR3nt: TGTGCCAGCAGCCCTTACTACGAGCAGTACTTC; CDR3aa: CASSPYYEQYF
j_gene: TRBJ2-1; abundance: NA; v_gene: TRBV6-4; d_gene: TRBD2; len: 15; CDR3nt: TGTGCCAGCAGTGACTCCCTAGCGGGGGGGGATAAGCAGTTCTTC; CDR3aa: CASSDSLAGGDKQFF
j_gene: TRBJ2-6; abundance: few; v_gene: TRBV2; d_gene: NA; len: 17; CDR3nt: TGTGCCAGCAGTGAAGAAATCGGGAGCTCTGGGGCCAACGTCCTGACTTTC; CDR3aa: CASSEEIGSSGANVLTF
j_gene: TRBJ1-1; abundance: NA; v_gene: TRBV19; d_gene: TRBD1; len: 15; CDR3nt: TGTGCCAGTAGTTTCACACAGGGGTTGGACACTGAAGCTTTCTTT; CDR3aa: CASSFTQGLDTEAFF
j_gene: TRBJ2-3; abundance: NA; v_gene: TRBV28; d_gene: TRBD1; len: 15; CDR3nt: TGTGCCAGCAGACCCGGGACAGGGGACACAGATACGCAGTATTTT; CDR3aa: CASRPGTGDTDTQYF
j_gene: TRBJ1-1; abundance: NA; v_gene: TRBV10-3; d_gene: TRBD1; len: 16; CDR3nt: TGTGCCATCAGTGAGTCGGGGAACAGGGGACGGACTGAAGCTTTCTTT; CDR3aa: CAISESGNRGRTEAFF
j_gene: TRBJ1-1; abundance: NA; v_gene: TRBV6-6; d_gene: TRBD1; len: 14; CDR3nt: TGTGCCAGCAGGGGGACAGGGGTCAACACTGAAGCTTTCTTT; CDR3aa: CASRGTGVNTEAFF
j_gene: TRBJ2-7; abundance: NA; v_gene: TRBV11-2; d_gene: TRBD2; len: 15; CDR3nt: TGTGCCAGCAGCTTAGTACGGGGGGGCAGCTACGAGCAGTACTTC; CDR3aa: CASSLVRGGSYEQYF
j_gene: TRBJ1-5; abundance: NA; v_gene: TRBV18; d_gene: NA; len: 15; CDR3nt: TGTGCCAGCTCCCCCTCGCAGATTAACAATCAGCCCCAGCATTTT; CDR3aa: CASSPSQINNQPQHF
j_gene: TRBJ1-1; abundance: few; v_gene: TRBV4-3; d_gene: NA; len: 15; CDR3nt: TGCGCCAGCAGCCAGGGGGGACGGGAGAACACTGAAGCTTTCTTT; CDR3aa: CASSQGGRENTEAFF
j_gene: TRBJ1-2; abundance: NA; v_gene: TRBV28; d_gene: TRBD1; len: 13; CDR3nt: TGTGCCAGCAGCACAGGGGCCTGGGGAGGCTACACCTTC; CDR3aa: CASSTGAWGGYTF
j_gene: TRBJ1-2; abundance: NA; v_gene: TRBV19; d_gene: NA; len: 14; CDR3nt: TGTGCCAGCGGGGTAGGCAGTTCGACCTATGGCTACACCTTC; CDR3aa: CASGVGSSTYGYTF
j_gene: TRBJ2-1; abundance: NA; v_gene: TRBV11-2; d_gene: NA; len: 14; CDR3nt: TGTGCCAGCAGCTTAGTTGCGCGGAACAATGAGCAGTTCTTC; CDR3aa: CASSLVARNNEQFF
j_gene: TRBJ2-7; abundance: once; v_gene: TRBV28; d_gene: TRBD2; len: 16; CDR3nt: TGTGCCAGCTTAGCGGGAGTTCTCCCGGGGCCCAGTGAGCAGTACTTC; CDR3aa: CASLAGVLPGPSEQYF
j_gene: TRBJ2-1; abundance: NA; v_gene: TRBV7-8; d_gene: TRBD1; len: 15; CDR3nt: TGTGCCAGCAGTTCTCGCCGGGACAGGGGGAATGAGCAGTTCTTC; CDR3aa: CASSSRRDRGNEQFF
j_gene: TRBJ2-1; abundance: NA; v_gene: TRBV7-9; d_gene: TRBD1; len: 16; CDR3nt: TGTGCCAGCAGCCCCGCCGACAGGGGGGGGCACAATGAGCAGTTCTTC; CDR3aa: CASSPADRGGHNEQFF
j_gene: TRBJ1-2; abundance: NA; v_gene: TRBV5-6; d_gene: TRBD1; len: 15; CDR3nt: TGTGCCAGCAGCGGTTTTGGGACAGGGAACTATGGCTACACCTTC; CDR3aa: CASSGFGTGNYGYTF
j_gene: TRBJ1-5; abundance: NA; v_gene: TRBV6-1; d_gene: NA; len: 15; CDR3nt: TGTGCCAGCAGTAAAGAGAGATATAGCAATCAGCCCCAGCATTTT; CDR3aa: CASSKERYSNQPQHF
j_gene: TRBJ2-3; abundance: NA; v_gene: TRBV5-1; d_gene: TRBD2; len: 18; CDR3nt: TGCGCCAGCAACTCAGCGGGGGGGTTTCTAAAAGTCACAGATACGCAGTATTTT; CDR3aa: CASNSAGGFLKVTDTQYF
j_gene: TRBJ2-3; abundance: NA; v_gene: TRBV2; d_gene: TRBD2; len: 17; CDR3nt: TGTGCCAGCAGTTGGTCCCGCGGGGGGGCCGGCACAGATACGCAGTATTTT; CDR3aa: CASSWSRGGAGTDTQYF
j_gene: TRBJ1-1; abundance: few; v_gene: TRBV7-9; d_gene: NA; len: 12; CDR3nt: TGTTCCAGCAGCGAGGAGAACACTGAAGCTTTCTTT; CDR3aa: CSSSEENTEAFF
j_gene: TRBJ2-6; abundance: NA; v_gene: TRBV5-1; d_gene: NA; len: 17; CDR3nt: TGCGCCAGTAGCGGCGGGACCAGGCTCCCTGGGGCCAACGTCCTGACTTTC; CDR3aa: CASSGGTRLPGANVLTF
j_gene: TRBJ1-5; abundance: few; v_gene: TRBV5-1; d_gene: TRBD1; len: 15; CDR3nt: TGCGCCAGCAGCCGTACAGGGGGCGGCAATCAGCCCCAGCATTTT; CDR3aa: CASSRTGGGNQPQHF
j_gene: TRBJ2-1; abundance: few; v_gene: TRBV7-9; d_gene: TRBD2; len: 11; CDR3nt: TGTGCCACGCCTCTGGGGACTAGTCTGTTCTTC; CDR3aa: CATPLGTSLFF
j_gene: TRBJ2-1; abundance: NA; v_gene: TRBV6-5; d_gene: NA; len: 16; CDR3nt: TGTGCCAGCAGTTACGCACGGCCCTCAGGAGGTAATGAGCAGTTCTTC; CDR3aa: CASSYARPSGGNEQFF
j_gene: TRBJ2-5; abundance: NA; v_gene: TRBV5-1; d_gene: NA; len: 14; CDR3nt: TGCGCCAGCAGCTTGGTCGCGGCTCAAGAGACCCAGTACTTC; CDR3aa: CASSLVAAQETQYF
j_gene: TRBJ2-7; abundance: NA; v_gene: TRBV7-9; d_gene: TRBD2; len: 14; CDR3nt: TGTGCCAGCAGCCCTAGGGGAGGGGAATACGAGCAGTACTTC; CDR3aa: CASSPRGGEYEQYF